The T cell receptor (beta chain) under discussion was sequenced for a study of CD8+CD57+ T cells in acquired aplastic anemia. The template used for profiling TCR beta VDJ and CDR3 was genomic DNA. Using its own MiXCR run on the reads, TCRdb lists one record per CDR3 protein. The data show some 170,000 distinct CDR3 sequences, 40% to 55% seen once. The germline V gene encodes CDR1 LGHNA and CDR2 YNFKEQ. Trimming removed 8 bases at V and 0 bases at J, with 14 bases between. CDR3 length: 15 residues. It was patients with CD8+CD57+ cell expansion by flow cytometry who were chosen for sequencing. With no exception, the patients had severe acquired aplastic anemia.

This receptor was identified in a human donor with aplastic anemia. The sample consisted of sorted CD4+, CD8+, or CD8+CD57+ T cells (not recorded which) from PBMCs. The gene calls are TRBV4-2 and TRBJ2-1; the D gene is possibly TRBD2 (5 bases). The CDR3 sequence: CASRDGGFSYNEQFF. CDR3 DNA: TGTGCCAGCCGCGACGGCGGGTTCTCCTACAATGAGCAGTTCTTC.